The source of this TCR beta chain is a study of beta chain features in type 1 diabetes. All of the sorted populations showed purity greater than 95%. The isolated RNA, all of it, was reverse transcribed, so expressed TCRB transcripts were what got sequenced. Produced via immunoSEQ multiplex PCR; TCRdb's table is partial and in-frame only. The sample consists of 900,000 or so clones, roughly 16% of them appearing once. This CDR3 comprises 18 residues. After removal of 4 bases from V and 0 bases from J, the junction contained 9 bases not matched to a gene. Per the germline V gene, CDR1 is SEHNR and CDR2 is FQNEAQ (reference sequence). Findings of the study overall: Short templates might get an advantage during PCR, and this would be equal in patients and controls.

This clone was counted only a few times. Its cognate antigen is unknown. This clonotype was obtained from a woman aged 18-29 years in good health. Sequenced: naive CD4+ T cells from blood. J is TRBJ2-2 and V is TRBV7-9; 9 positions match TRBD1. CDR3 in DNA: TGTGCCAGCAGCTCGGACAGGGGCCATATTCCGAACACCGGGGAGCTGTTTTTT. It is translated as CASSSDRGHIPNTGELFF.